This T cell receptor (beta chain) was captured by sequencing in a study of cytomegalovirus exposure and HLA in healthy donors. PCR used 60 Vbeta primers and 13 Jbeta primers. Libraries were prepared by immunoSEQ multiplex PCR; TCRdb keeps only in-frame clonotypes and omits some of them. The sample includes under 150,000 clones, about 81% of them seen just once. Overall study findings and caveats: CMV antigen specificity of three CMV-associated chains was confirmed in vitro. The study designated fewer than 200 TCR beta chains cytomegalovirus-associated. Association of 15,000 to 20,000 TCR beta sequences with HLA alleles was found at 0.05 false discovery rate in a later analysis.

With respect to this clone: Its antigen is still unknown.

The clonotype was recovered from a woman between 50 and 59 years old in good health and CMV-seropositive. What was sequenced was PBMCs.

In DNA form, the CDR3 reads TGTGCCAGCAACAGACAGGGCCCTAATGAAAAACTGTTTTTT. Translation: CASNRQGPNEKLFF. The rearrangement links TRBV2 to TRBJ1-4; 7 positions agree with TRBD1. This CDR3 has 14 residues. Germline-derived CDR1 and CDR2 are SNHLY and FYNNEI. The trim removed 7 bases at V and 3 bases at J, leaving 5 bases unmatched.